Listed here are 3 T cell receptor beta chains from one sample, sequenced in a study of cytomegalovirus exposure and HLA in healthy donors. Primers: 60 Vbeta forward and 13 Jbeta reverse. Some clones are missing from TCRdb's copy, which holds only in-frame ones; the method was immunoSEQ multiplex PCR. The sample lists more than 150,000 clones, 60% to 85% occurring once. The sample consisted of PBMCs. All receptors derive from a man aged 18-30 years in good health and CMV-seronegative.

In DNA, the CDR3 is TGTGCCAGCAGCCTTTTCCCGACTAGGGAGGCGTATGAGCAGTTCTTC. It yields the protein CASSLFPTREAYEQFF. The chain employs TRBV9 and TRBJ2-1, with D possibly TRBD2 on 6 matching bases. V lost 4 bases and J lost 8, with 22 bases in between. CDR3 length: 16 amino acids. In germline, CDR1 is SGDLS, CDR2 YYNGEE. Combining the CDR3 with reference TRBV9 and TRBJ2-1 gives the whole variable domain DSGVTQTPKHLITATGQRVTLRCSPRSGDLSVYWYQQSLDQGLQFLIQYYNGEERAKGNILERFSAQQFPDLHSELNLSSLELGDSALYFCASSLFPTREAYEQFFGPGTRLTVL.

The chain employs TRBV30 and TRBJ1-2; D not resolved. Per germline, CDR1 GTSNPN and CDR2 SVGIG (reference sequence). V was cut by 3 bases and J by 8 bases, with 10 bases left in between. CDR3 size: 11 residues. The CDR3 sequence: CAWSRGGGYTF. In DNA form, the CDR3 reads TGTGCCTGGAGCCGGGGAGGAGGCTACACCTTC. Supplemented by reference TRBV30 and TRBJ1-2, the full variable domain reads SQTIHQWPATLVQPVGSPLSLECTVEGTSNPNLYWYRQAAGRGLQLLFYSVGIGQISSEVPQNLSASRPQDRQFILSSKKLLLSDSGFYLCAWSRGGGYTFGSGTRLTVV.

The chain uses TRBV5-1 and TRBJ2-5; no clear D. The CDR3 is 13 amino acids. V lost 2 bases and J 5 bases, leaving 10 bases between the germline ends. CDR1 SGHRS and CDR2 YFSETQ come from the germline V gene. The CDR3 sequence: CASSLNGEETQYF. CDR3 DNA sequence: TGCGCCAGCAGCTTAAACGGTGAGGAGACCCAGTACTTC.